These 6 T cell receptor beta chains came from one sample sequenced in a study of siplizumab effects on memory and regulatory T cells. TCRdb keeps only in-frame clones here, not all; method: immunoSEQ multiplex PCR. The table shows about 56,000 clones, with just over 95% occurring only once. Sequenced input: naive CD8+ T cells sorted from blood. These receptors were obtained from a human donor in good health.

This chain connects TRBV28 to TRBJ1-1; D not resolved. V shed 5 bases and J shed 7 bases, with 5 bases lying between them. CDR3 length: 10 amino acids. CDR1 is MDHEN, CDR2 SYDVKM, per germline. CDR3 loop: CASSAYEAFF. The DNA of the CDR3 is TGTGCCAGCAGTGCCTATGAAGCTTTCTTT.

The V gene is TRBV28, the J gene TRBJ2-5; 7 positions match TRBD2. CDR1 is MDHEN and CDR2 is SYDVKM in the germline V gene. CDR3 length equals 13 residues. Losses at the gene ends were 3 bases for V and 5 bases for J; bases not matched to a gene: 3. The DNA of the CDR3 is TGTGCCAGCAGTTTCCGGGGGGTGGAGACCCAGTACTTC. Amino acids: CASSFRGVETQYF.

The CDR3 is CASSFLKREGAYEQYF. The DNA for the CDR3 is TGTGCCAGCAGCTTCCTAAAGCGGGAGGGAGCCTACGAGCAGTACTTC. The rearrangement joins TRBV7-2 to TRBJ2-7; TRBD2 matches 10 bases. This CDR3 spans 16 amino acids. The trim removed 3 bases at V and 2 bases at J, leaving 7 bases unmatched. Germline V lookup: CDR1 SGHTA, CDR2 FQGNSA.

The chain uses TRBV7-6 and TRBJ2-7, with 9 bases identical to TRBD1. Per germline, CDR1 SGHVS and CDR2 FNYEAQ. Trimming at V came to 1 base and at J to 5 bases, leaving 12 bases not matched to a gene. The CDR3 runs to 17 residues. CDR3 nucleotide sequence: TGTGCCAGCAGCTTAGAGAGCCCGGGACAGGGTCTACACGAGCAGTACTTC. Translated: CASSLESPGQGLHEQYF.

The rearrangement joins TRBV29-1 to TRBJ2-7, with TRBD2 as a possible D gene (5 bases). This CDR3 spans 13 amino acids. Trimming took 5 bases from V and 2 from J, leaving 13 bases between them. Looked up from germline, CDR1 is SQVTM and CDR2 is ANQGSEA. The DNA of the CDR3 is TGCAGCGTTAGCAGCGGAGCGACCTACGAGCAGTACTTC. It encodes CSVSSGATYEQYF.

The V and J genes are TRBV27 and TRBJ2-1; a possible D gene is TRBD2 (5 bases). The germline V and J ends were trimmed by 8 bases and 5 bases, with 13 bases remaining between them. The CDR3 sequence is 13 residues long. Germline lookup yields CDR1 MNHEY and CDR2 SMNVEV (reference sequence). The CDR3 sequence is CASLGLADNEQFF. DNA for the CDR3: TGTGCCAGCCTTGGACTGGCAGACAATGAGCAGTTCTTC.